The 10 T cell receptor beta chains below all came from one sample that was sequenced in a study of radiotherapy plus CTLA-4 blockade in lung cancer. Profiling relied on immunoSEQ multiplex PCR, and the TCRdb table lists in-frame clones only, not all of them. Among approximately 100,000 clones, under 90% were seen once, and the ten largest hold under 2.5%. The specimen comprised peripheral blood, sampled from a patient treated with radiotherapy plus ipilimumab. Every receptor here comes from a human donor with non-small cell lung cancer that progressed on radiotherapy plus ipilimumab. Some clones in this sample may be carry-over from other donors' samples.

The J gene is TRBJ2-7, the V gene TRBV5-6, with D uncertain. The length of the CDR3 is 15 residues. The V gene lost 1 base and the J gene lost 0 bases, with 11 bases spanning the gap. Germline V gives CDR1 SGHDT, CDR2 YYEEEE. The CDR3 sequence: CASSLLGIGSYEQYF. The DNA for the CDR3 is TGTGCCAGCAGCTTGTTGGGGATCGGCTCCTACGAGCAGTACTTC.

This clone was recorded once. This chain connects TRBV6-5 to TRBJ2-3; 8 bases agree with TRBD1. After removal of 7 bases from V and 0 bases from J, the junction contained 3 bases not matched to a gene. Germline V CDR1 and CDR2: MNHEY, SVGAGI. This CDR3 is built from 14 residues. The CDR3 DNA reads TGTGCCAGCAAAAGGACAGGGAGCACAGATACGCAGTATTTT. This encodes CASKRTGSTDTQYF.

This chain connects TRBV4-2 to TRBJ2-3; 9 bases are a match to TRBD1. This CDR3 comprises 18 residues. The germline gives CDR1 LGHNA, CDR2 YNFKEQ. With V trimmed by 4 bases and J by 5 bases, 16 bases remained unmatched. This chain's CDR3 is CASSLLIWGGQGGDTQYF. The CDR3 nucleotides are TGTGCCAGCAGCCTCCTTATATGGGGGGGACAGGGTGGAGATACGCAGTATTTT.

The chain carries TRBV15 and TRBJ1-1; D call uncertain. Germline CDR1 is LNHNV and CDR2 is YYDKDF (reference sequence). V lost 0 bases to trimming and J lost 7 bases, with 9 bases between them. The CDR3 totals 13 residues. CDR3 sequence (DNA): TGTGCCACCAGCAGAGATGTCCAGGATGAAGCTTTCTTT. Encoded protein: CATSRDVQDEAFF.

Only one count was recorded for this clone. In nucleotides, the CDR3 is TGTGCCAGTAGTATTGAGGGGGACAGGAGACCGGATGGCTACACCTTC. Protein product: CASSIEGDRRPDGYTF. This chain links TRBV19 with TRBJ1-2; 8 bases are shared with TRBD1. The J segment lost 6 bases and the V segment lost 3 bases, leaving 12 bases of the junction unmatched. Looked up from germline, CDR1 is LNHDA and CDR2 is SQIVND (reference sequence). CDR3 length: 16 residues. Filled out from reference TRBV19 and TRBJ1-2, the complete variable domain reads DGGITQSPKYLFRKEGQNVTLSCEQNLNHDAMYWYRQDPGQGLRLIYYSQIVNDFQKGDIAEGYSVSREKKESFPLTVTSAQKNPTAFYLCASSIEGDRRPDGYTFGSGTRLTVV.

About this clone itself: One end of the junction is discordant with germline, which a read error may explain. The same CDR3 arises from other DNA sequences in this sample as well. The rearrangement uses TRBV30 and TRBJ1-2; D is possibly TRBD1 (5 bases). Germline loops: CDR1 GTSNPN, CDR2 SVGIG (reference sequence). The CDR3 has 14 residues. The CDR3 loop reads CAHQAGRRNYGYTF. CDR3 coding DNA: TGCGCACATCAGGCAGGGCGCCGTAACTATGGCTACACCTTC.

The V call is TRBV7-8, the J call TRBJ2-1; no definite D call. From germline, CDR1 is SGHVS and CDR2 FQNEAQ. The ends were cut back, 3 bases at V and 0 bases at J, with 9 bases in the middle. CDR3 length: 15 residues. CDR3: CASSFLYNSYNEQFF. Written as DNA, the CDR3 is TGTGCCAGCAGCTTTTTATACAACTCCTACAATGAGCAGTTCTTC.

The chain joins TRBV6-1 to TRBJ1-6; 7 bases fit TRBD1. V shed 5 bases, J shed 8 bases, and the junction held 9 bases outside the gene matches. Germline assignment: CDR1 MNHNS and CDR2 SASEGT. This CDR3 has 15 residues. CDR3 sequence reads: CASSIDRVGDSPLHF. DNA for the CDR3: TGTGCCAGCAGTATAGACAGGGTAGGGGATTCACCCCTCCACTTT.

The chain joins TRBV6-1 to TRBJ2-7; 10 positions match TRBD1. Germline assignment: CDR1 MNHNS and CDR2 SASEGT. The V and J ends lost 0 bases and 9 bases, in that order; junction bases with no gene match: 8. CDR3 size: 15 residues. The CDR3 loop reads CASSEAVTGGRGQYF. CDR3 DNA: TGTGCCAGCAGTGAAGCGGTGACAGGGGGCCGGGGGCAGTACTTC.

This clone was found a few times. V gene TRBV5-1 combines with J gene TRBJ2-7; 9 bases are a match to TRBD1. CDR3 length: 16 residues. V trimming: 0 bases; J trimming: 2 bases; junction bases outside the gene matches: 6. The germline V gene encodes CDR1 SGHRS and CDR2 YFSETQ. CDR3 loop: CASSLGPGQGPYEQYF. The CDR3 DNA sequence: TGCGCCAGCAGCTTGGGGCCGGGACAGGGTCCCTACGAGCAGTACTTC.